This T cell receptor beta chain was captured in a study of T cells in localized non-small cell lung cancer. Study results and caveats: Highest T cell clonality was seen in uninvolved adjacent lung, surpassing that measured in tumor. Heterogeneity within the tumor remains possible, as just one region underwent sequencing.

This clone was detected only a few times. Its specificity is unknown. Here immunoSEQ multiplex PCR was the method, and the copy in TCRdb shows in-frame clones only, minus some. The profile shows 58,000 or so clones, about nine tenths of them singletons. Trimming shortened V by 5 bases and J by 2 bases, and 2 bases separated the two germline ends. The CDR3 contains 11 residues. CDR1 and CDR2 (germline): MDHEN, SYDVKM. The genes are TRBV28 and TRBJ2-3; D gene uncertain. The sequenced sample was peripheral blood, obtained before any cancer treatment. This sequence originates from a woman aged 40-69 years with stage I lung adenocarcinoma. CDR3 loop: CASSNTDTQYF. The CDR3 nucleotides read TGTGCCAGCAGTAACACAGATACGCAGTATTTT. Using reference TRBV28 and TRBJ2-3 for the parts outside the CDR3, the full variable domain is DVKVTQSSRYLVKRTGEKVFLECVQDMDHENMFWYRQDPGLGLRLIYFSYDVKMKEKGDIPEGYSVSREKKERFSLILESASTNQTSMYLCASSNTDTQYFGPGTRLTVL.